Described below is a single T cell receptor (beta chain) sequence and its context. This sample is drawn from a study of blood T cell repertoires in COVID-19. The overall study: Samples of COVID-19 (acute and convalescent) were obtained from the United States, Italy and Spain. T cells, B-cell-depleted T cells, or PBMCs supplied cDNA or gDNA.

The authors' processing: Researchers report that nucleated cell counts were estimated from reference gene primer amplification. Produced via immunoSEQ multiplex PCR; TCRdb's table is partial and in-frame only. V, J and clone size were drawn from that table, and D and trimming were deduced from the DNA. Here the sample spans about 230,000 clones, over 75% being singletons. Sequencing was done on a sample of peripheral blood. This clonotype originated in a woman over 75 with acute or convalescent COVID-19.

In nucleotides, the CDR3 is TGTGCCAGCAGTTTACCCGGGAGGCAGCCCCAGCATTTT. Residues: CASSLPGRQPQHF. The chain couples TRBV12-3 or TRBV12-4 to TRBJ1-5; D ambiguous. Trimming left V 2 bases short and J 7 bases short, with 9 bases between. This CDR3 spans 13 amino acids.